This T cell receptor beta chain was recovered during a study of T cells after yellow fever vaccination. Study-level information: For low cell numbers, libraries were made with SMART-Seq v4 Ultra Low Input. Study results and caveats: Clonotypes shared by both compartments, CD4 and CD8, made up a small share. Boosting was followed by the reappearance of most primary-vaccination clones (under 97% CD4, about 90% CD8).

A universal primer site and UMIs were added as TCR cDNA was made by 5'RACE template switching. TCRdb fed the 5' RACE reads into MiXCR, producing one record per CDR3 protein. The sample holds some 320,000 distinct CDR3 sequences, around 4.5% seen once. This clonotype was observed a handful of times. Its antigen remains unknown. CDR3 length: 11 amino acids. Germline CDR1 and CDR2: SNHLY and FYNNEI. V lost 3 bases to trimming and J lost 14 bases, with 11 bases between them. This TCR came from a man between 18 and 29 years old who received the YFV17D yellow fever vaccine. Sample: PBMCs, taken 15 days after the yellow fever booster vaccination. V is TRBV2 and J is TRBJ2-1; D is unclear. DNA of the CDR3: TGTGCCAGCAGTGACCGGTTTTTGGAGTTCTTC. Its translation: CASSDRFLEFF.